This entry is about one T cell receptor beta chain. Its antigen is unknown. The data were taken from a study of blood T cells in healthy people across ages. The study, taken as a whole, reports: Diversity estimates drawn from one million T cells were deemed underestimates. CMV infection status of these donors was not known.

Then a second PCR, running roughly 6 to 12 cycles, was carried out with a sample-barcoded 5' primer and a J-beta primer mix. TCRdb called the 5' RACE reads again in MiXCR, with one record for every CDR3 protein. The data show roughly 1,500,000 distinct CDR3 sequences, about 32% seen once. The receptor was derived from a woman aged 30 to 39 in good health. Material for sequencing was blood.

CDR3: CASSAPLHNEQFF. The DNA of the CDR3 is TGTGCCAGCAGCGCTCCGCTCCACAATGAGCAGTTCTTC. This chain joins TRBV9 and TRBJ2-1; no clear D gene. The germline V gene encodes CDR1 SGDLS and CDR2 YYNGEE. This CDR3 has 13 amino acids. Trimming cost V 3 bases and J 5 bases, with 9 bases left between them.